This T cell receptor (beta chain) was found in a study of T cell responses to AZD1222 COVID-19 vaccine. CDR1 is SGHRS, CDR2 YFSETQ, per germline. V lost 0 bases, J lost 1 base, and 7 bases lay in between. This CDR3 region has 15 residues. Clones were read by immunoSEQ multiplex PCR, and TCRdb kept only the in-frame ones, dropping some. This table has some 130,000 clones, approximately 94% appearing once. In its sample, this clone was seen once. The receptor's source is an adult in good health. The chain employs TRBV5-1 and TRBJ2-2; maybe TRBD1 (5 bases). The source was peripheral blood, collected on day 0 of AZD1222 vaccination. CDR3 nucleotides: TGCGCCAGCAGCTTGGTGCAGGGGAACACCGGGGAGCTGTTTTTT. Its protein product is CASSLVQGNTGELFF.